This TCR beta chain was observed in a study of blood T cell repertoires in COVID-19. Overall study context: There were acute and convalescent COVID-19 samples, and they came from the United States, Italy and Spain. In each case, the material was cDNA or gDNA derived from T cells, B-cell-depleted T cells, or PBMCs.

This CDR3 has 13 amino acids. Germline values: CDR1 SNHLY, CDR2 FYNNEI. Trimming left V 5 bases short and J 5 bases short, with 13 bases between. Original analysis: Amplification of reference gene primers provided the estimated nucleated cell counts. Profiled with immunoSEQ multiplex PCR; TCRdb holds only in-frame clones, not every one. From that table come the V and J calls and clone size; the DNA was used to work out D and trimming. The sample consists of approximately 300,000 clones, roughly 90% of them appearing once. Seattle participants joined during active infection and were tracked over time. J is TRBJ2-7 and V is TRBV2; possibly TRBD1 for D (6 bases). The clonotype originates from a middle-aged woman with COVID-19, enrolled during active disease. Sequenced material: peripheral blood. This CDR3 is CASSYRGSHEQYF. CDR3 DNA sequence: TGTGCCAGCAGTTATAGGGGGAGCCACGAGCAGTACTTC.